This T cell receptor (beta chain) was captured in a study of molecular identifiers for immune sequencing clone quantification. TCRdb re-called the PCR reads with MiXCR, one entry per CDR3 protein. Counted here are 70,000 to 90,000 distinct CDR3 sequences, around 20% occurring once; the ten biggest clones make up around 1%. In its sample, this clonotype was seen a few times. Input material: naive CD8+ T cells from blood, with Jurkat cell RNA spiked in. Subset of the sample: FACS-sorted CD8+CD4-CCR7+CD45RA+ naive T cells. The clonotype was recovered from a human donor in good health. Some libraries in this study had Jurkat cell RNA spiked in.

The CDR3 nucleotides are TGTGCCAGCAGCTCCACTAGCGGGATAGACTCCTACGAGCAGTACTTC. It encodes CASSSTSGIDSYEQYF. The chain is built from TRBV7-2 and TRBJ2-7; 10 bases map to TRBD2. With V trimmed by 4 bases and J by 0 bases, 6 bases remained unmatched. Germline CDR1 SGHTA, CDR2 FQGNSA. The CDR3 consists of 16 residues. Based on the CDR3 plus reference TRBV7-2 and TRBJ2-7, the full variable domain is GAGVSQSPSNKVTEKGKDVELRCDPISGHTALYWYRQSLGQGLEFLIYFQGNSAPDKSGLPSDRFSAERTGGSVSTLTIQRTQQEDSAVYLCASSSTSGIDSYEQYFGPGTRLTVT.